The 3 T cell receptor beta chains presented below share a single source sample, sequenced in a study of T-cell memory formation after mild COVID-19. TCRdb re-called the 5' RACE reads with MiXCR, one entry per CDR3 protein. The sample holds roughly 610,000 distinct CDR3 sequences, 15% to 20% seen once. What was sequenced was PBMCs or a T cell subset sorted from them (not recorded which). These receptors all stem from an adult woman who had mild COVID-19 (a few samples of this study predate the infection). Cell type and time point are not known.

In this sample, this clonotype turned up a few times. This chain links TRBV5-6 with TRBJ1-6; weak D call: TRBD1 (6 bases). The length of the CDR3 is 16 residues. CDR1 is SGHDT and CDR2 is YYEEEE in the germline V gene. The V gene lost 2 bases and the J gene lost 3 bases, with 12 bases spanning the gap. In nucleotides, the CDR3 is TGTGCCAGCAGCTTCGTATCGGACAGCTATAATTCACCCCTCCACTTT. Its protein product is CASSFVSDSYNSPLHF.

The table lists this clonotype with a count of one. The chain has TRBV7-9 and TRBJ1-1; 7 bases are a match to TRBD1. The CDR3 has 15 amino acids. The germline V gene encodes CDR1 SEHNR and CDR2 FQNEAQ (reference sequence). The J segment lost 2 bases and the V segment lost 4 bases, leaving 7 bases of the junction unmatched. The CDR3 protein is CASSSMTGTNTEAFF. CDR3 sequence (DNA): TGTGCCAGCAGCTCTATGACAGGGACCAACACTGAAGCTTTCTTT.

The chain has TRBV29-1 and TRBJ2-2, with TRBD2 as a possible D gene (6 bases). V was cut by 5 bases and J by 5 bases, with 12 bases left in between. Germline CDR1 is SQVTM and CDR2 is ANQGSEA. This CDR3 spans 13 amino acids. In DNA, the CDR3 is TGCAGCGTTCGTCGGGAGAAGACCGGGGAGCTGTTTTTT. Its protein product is CSVRREKTGELFF.